Below, one TCR beta chain is given with its context. Libraries were prepared by immunoSEQ multiplex PCR; TCRdb keeps only in-frame clonotypes and omits some of them. The table records 200,000 to 250,000 clones, just under 85% of them present only once. The record originates from a study of blood T cell repertoires in COVID-19. Germline CDR1 and CDR2: MNHEY and SVGAGI. This CDR3 is built from 13 residues. The germline V and J ends were trimmed by 4 bases and 2 bases, with 8 bases remaining between them. This sequence joins TRBV6-5 and TRBJ1-1; D is ambiguous. Material for sequencing was peripheral blood. This clonotype was obtained from a man aged 50 to 60 with acute or convalescent COVID-19. CDR3 in DNA: TGTGCCAGCAGTTTCATCACAAACACTGAAGCTTTCTTT. It yields the protein CASSFITNTEAFF.